Reported below is one TCR beta chain. Its matching antigen is unknown. Healthy Caucasian individuals made up all the donors. TCRdb processed the 5' RACE reads anew with MiXCR; each CDR3 protein has one entry. The sample has about 530,000 distinct CDR3 sequences; 20% to 25% are singletons. This sample was taken from a study of identical twins. Overall study results and limits: The study found that models underestimated out-of-frame TCR alpha sharing in monozygotic twins.

The CDR3 is 16 residues long. Looked up from germline, CDR1 is SGDLS and CDR2 is YYNGEE. J lost 7 bases, V lost 0 bases, and 7 bases had no gene match. This same sample was also taken into another study, of yellow fever vaccine responses in identical twins.

The sequence came from a woman under 30 in good health. The sample consisted of CD4+ T cells sorted from blood. This chain links TRBV9 with TRBJ2-4; 10 bases map to TRBD2. The CDR3 DNA reads TGTGCCAGCAGCGTAGGGGAACTAGCGGGATCTAACATTCAGTACTTC. It encodes CASSVGELAGSNIQYF.